This T cell receptor beta chain is from a study of blood T cell repertoires in COVID-19. J gave up 0 bases and V 1 base, and 2 bases lay outside the gene matches. Per the germline V gene, CDR1 is LGHNA and CDR2 is YNFKEQ. The CDR3 spans 16 residues. Clones were sequenced by immunoSEQ multiplex PCR, and TCRdb holds only the in-frame ones, with some missing. The sample holds 200,000 to 250,000 clones, around 90% seen once. This sequence originates from a man aged 25-45 years who had recovered from COVID-19. The sample was PBMCs or T cells enriched from blood (not recorded which). The chain couples TRBV4-2 to TRBJ1-1, with 10 nucleotides matching TRBD1. CDR3 in DNA: TGTGCCAGCAGCCAAGTGACAGGGGGCTTGAACACTGAAGCTTTCTTT. Translated: CASSQVTGGLNTEAFF.